The clone carrying this T cell receptor (beta chain) was observed a handful of times. The source of the sample is a study of T cells in Graves' hyperthyroidism and ophthalmopathy. Trimming cost V 6 bases and J 2 bases; bases outside gene matches: 2. The CDR3 consists of 14 residues. From germline, CDR1 is SEHNR and CDR2 FQNEAQ (reference sequence). TCR beta CDR3 regions were amplified from RNA transcripts. Primed by the HTBI set, a first-round RT-PCR was run on the TCR CDR3. TCRdb redid the calling of the multiplex PCR reads with MiXCR, one entry per CDR3 protein. The sample lists under 350,000 distinct CDR3 sequences; over 15% were seen once.

The sequencing sample was made of blood. The genes are TRBV7-9 and TRBJ2-1; 9 nucleotides match TRBD2. The sequence derives from a woman between 55 and 75 years old with Graves' ophthalmopathy. CDR3 residues: CASSSGSPYNEQFF. The DNA of the CDR3 is TGTGCCAGCAGTAGCGGGAGTCCCTACAATGAGCAGTTCTTC.